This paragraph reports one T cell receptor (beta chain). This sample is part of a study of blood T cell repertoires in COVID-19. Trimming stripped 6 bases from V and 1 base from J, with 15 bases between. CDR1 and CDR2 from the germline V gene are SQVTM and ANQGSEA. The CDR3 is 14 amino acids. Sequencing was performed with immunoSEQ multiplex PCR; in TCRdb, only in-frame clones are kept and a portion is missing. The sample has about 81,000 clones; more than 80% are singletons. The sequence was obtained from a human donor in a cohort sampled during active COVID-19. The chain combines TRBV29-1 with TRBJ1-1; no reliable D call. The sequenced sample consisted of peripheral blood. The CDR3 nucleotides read TGCAGCGTGGACCCGGTGCGGGCGAACACTGAAGCTTTCTTT. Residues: CSVDPVRANTEAFF.